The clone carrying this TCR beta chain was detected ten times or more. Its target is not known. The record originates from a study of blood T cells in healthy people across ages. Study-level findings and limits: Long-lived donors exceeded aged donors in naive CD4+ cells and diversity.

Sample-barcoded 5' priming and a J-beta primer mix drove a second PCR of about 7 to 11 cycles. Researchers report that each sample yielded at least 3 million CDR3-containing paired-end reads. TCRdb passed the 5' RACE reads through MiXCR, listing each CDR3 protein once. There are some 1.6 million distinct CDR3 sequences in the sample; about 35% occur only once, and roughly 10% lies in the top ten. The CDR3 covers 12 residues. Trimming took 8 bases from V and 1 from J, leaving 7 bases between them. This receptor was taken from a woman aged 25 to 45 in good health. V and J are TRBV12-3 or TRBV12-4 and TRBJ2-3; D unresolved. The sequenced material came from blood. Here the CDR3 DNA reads TGTGCCAGCGGTCGAGGCACAGATACGCAGTATTTT. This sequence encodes CASGRGTDTQYF.